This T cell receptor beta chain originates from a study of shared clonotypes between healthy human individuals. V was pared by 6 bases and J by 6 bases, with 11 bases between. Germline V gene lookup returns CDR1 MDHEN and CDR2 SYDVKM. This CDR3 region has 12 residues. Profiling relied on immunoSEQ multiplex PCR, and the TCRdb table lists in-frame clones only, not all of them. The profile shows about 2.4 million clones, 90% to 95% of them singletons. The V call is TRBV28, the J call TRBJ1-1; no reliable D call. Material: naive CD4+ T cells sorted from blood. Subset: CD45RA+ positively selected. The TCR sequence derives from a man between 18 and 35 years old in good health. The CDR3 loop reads CASSPRLAEAFF. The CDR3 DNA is TGTGCCAGCAGCCCACGGTTGGCTGAAGCTTTCTTT.